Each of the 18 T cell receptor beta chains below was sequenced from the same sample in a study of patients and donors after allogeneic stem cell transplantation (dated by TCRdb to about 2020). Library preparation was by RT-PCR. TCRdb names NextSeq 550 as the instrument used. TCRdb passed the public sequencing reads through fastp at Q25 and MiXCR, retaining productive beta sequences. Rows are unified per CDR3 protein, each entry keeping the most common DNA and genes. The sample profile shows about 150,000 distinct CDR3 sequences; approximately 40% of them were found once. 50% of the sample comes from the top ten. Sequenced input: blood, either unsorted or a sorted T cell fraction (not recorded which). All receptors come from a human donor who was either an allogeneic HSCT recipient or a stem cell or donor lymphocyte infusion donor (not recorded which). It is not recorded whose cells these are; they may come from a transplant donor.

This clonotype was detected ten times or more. CDR3 DNA sequence: TGTGCCACCGCTCTCACAGGGGTCGTCACCGGGGAGCTGTTTTTT. It codes for CATALTGVVTGELFF. This chain uses TRBV27 with TRBJ2-2; 7 bases align to TRBD1. This CDR3 is built from 15 residues. The ends lost 10 bases at V and 4 bases at J; junction bases unmatched: 12. The germline gives CDR1 MNHEY, CDR2 SMNVEV (reference sequence).

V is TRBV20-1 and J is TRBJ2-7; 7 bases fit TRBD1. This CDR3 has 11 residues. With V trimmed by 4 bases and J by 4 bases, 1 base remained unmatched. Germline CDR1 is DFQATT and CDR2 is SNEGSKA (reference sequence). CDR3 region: CSAKTGYEQYV. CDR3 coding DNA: TGCAGTGCTAAGACAGGGTACGAGCAGTACGTC.

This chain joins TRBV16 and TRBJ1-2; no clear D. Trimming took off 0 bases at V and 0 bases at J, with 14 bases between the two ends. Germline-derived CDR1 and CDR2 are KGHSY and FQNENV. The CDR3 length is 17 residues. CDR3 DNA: TGTGCCAGCAGCCAATCTGGTCTTACAGTCTCTAACTATGGCTACACCTTC. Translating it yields CASSQSGLTVSNYGYTF.

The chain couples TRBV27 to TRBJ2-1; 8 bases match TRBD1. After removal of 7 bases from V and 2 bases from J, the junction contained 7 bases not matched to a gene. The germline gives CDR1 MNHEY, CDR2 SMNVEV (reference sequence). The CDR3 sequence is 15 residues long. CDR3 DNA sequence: TGTGCCAGCAACCAGGGGGCGCAACCCTACAATGAGCAGTTCTTC. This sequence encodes CASNQGAQPYNEQFF.

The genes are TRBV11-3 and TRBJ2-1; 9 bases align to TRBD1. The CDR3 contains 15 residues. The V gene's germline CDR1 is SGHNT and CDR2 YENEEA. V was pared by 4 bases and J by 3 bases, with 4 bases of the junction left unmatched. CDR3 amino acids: CASSSGTGYYNEQFF. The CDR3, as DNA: TGTGCCAGCAGCTCCGGGACAGGGTACTACAATGAGCAGTTCTTC.

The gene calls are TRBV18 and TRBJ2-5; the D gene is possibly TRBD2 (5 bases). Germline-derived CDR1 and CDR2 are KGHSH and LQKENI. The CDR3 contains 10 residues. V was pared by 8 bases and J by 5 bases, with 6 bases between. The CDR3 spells CASRRETQYF. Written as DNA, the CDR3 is TGTGCCAGCAGGAGGGAGACCCAGTACTTC. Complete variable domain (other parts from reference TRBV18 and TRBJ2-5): NAGVMQNPRHLVRRRGQEARLRCSPMKGHSHVYWYRQLPEEGLKFMVYLQKENIIDESGMPKERFSAEFPKEGPSILRIQQVVRGDSAAYFCASRRETQYFGPGTRLLVL.

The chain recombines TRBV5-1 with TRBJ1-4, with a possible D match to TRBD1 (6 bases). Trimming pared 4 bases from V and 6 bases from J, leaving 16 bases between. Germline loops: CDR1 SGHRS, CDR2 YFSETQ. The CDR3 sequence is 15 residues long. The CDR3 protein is CASSPGRGLDEKLFF. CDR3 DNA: TGCGCCAGCAGCCCGGGCAGGGGCCTAGATGAAAAACTGTTTTTT.

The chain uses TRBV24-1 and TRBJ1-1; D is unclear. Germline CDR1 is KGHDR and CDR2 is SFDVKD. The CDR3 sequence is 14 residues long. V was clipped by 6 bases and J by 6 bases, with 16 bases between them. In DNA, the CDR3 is TGTGCCACCAGTCCCCCAGGAAACACGGCTGAAGCTTTCTTT. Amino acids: CATSPPGNTAEAFF.

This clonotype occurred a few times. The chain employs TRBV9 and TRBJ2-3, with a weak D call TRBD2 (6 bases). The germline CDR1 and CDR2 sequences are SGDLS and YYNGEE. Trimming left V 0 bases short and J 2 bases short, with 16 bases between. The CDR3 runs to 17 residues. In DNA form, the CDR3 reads TGTGCCAGCAGCGTAGTACCGCGGGCGGGGCTCACAGATACGCAGTATTTT. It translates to CASSVVPRAGLTDTQYF.

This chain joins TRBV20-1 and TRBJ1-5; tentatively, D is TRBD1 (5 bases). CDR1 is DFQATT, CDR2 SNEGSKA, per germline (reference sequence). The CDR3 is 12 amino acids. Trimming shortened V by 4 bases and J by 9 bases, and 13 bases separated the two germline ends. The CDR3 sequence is CSATGEGWPQHF. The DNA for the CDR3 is TGCAGTGCTACGGGGGAGGGTTGGCCCCAGCATTTT.

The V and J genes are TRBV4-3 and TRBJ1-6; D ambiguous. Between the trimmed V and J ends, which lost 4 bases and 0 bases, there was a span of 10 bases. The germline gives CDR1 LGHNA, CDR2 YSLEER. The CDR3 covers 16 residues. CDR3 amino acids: CASSRLSPSYNSPLHF. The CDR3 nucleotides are TGCGCCAGCAGCCGCTTATCTCCCTCCTATAATTCACCCCTCCACTTT.

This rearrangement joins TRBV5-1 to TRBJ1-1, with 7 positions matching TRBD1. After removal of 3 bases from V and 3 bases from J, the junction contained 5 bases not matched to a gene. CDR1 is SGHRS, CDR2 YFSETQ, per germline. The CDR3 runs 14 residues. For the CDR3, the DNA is TGCGCCAGCAGCTCAGGGGGAGAGGACACTGAAGCTTTCTTT. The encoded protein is CASSSGGEDTEAFF.

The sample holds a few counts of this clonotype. The CDR3 loop is CASSFQLAGGHTGELFF. The CDR3 DNA reads as TGTGCCAGCAGTTTCCAACTAGCGGGGGGGCACACCGGGGAGCTGTTTTTT. The chain employs TRBV12-3 or TRBV12-4 and TRBJ2-2; the match to TRBD2 covers 13 bases. The ends lost 3 bases at V and 3 bases at J; junction bases unmatched: 4. CDR3 length: 17 amino acids.

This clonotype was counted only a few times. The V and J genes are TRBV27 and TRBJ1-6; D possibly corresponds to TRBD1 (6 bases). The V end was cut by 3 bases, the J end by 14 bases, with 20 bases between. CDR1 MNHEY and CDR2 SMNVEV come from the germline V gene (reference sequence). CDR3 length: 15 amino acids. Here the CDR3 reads CASSFAGQVFSALHF. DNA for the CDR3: TGTGCCAGCAGTTTTGCGGGACAAGTTTTCTCGGCCCTCCACTTT.

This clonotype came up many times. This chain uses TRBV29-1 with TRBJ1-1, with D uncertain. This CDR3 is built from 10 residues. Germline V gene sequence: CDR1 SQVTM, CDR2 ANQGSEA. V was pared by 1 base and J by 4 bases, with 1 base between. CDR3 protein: CSVEGTEAFF. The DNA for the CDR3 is TGCAGCGTTGAAGGCACTGAAGCTTTCTTT. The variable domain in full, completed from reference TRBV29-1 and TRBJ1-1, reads SAVISQKPSRDICQRGTSLTIQCQVDSQVTMMFWYRQQPGQSLTLIATANQGSEATYESGFVIDKFPISRPNLTFSTLTVSNMSPEDSSIYLCSVEGTEAFFGQGTRLTVV.

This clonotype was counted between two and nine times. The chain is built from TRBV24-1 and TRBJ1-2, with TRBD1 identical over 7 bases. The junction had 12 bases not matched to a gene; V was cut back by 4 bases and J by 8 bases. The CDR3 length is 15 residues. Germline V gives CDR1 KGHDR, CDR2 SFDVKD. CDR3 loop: CATSDPLQGGKGYTF. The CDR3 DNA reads TGTGCCACCAGTGACCCCCTCCAGGGGGGTAAGGGCTACACCTTC.

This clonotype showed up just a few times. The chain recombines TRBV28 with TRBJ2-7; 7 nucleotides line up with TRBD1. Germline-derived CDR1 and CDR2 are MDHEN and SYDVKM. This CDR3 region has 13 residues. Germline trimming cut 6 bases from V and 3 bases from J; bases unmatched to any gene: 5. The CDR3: CASRETGYYEQYV. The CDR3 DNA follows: TGTGCCAGCAGAGAGACAGGGTACTACGAGCAGTACGTC.

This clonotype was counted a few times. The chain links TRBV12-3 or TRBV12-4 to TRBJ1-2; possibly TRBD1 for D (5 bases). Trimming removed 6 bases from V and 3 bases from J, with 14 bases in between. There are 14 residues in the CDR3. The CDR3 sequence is CASSTDREDYGYTF. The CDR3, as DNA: TGTGCCAGCAGCACCGACAGAGAGGACTATGGCTACACCTTC.